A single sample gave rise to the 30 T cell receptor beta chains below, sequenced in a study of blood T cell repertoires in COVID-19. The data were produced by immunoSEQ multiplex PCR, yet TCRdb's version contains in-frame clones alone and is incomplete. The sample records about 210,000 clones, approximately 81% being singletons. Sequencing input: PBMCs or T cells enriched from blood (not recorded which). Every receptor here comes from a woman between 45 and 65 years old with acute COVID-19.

The CDR3 region is CASSRGEGLNTEAFF. Here the CDR3 DNA reads TGCGCCAGCAGCCGGGGGGAGGGGTTGAACACTGAAGCTTTCTTT. This chain uses TRBV4-3 with TRBJ1-1, with a tentative D call TRBD1 (5 bases). The CDR3 has 15 residues. Germline lookup yields CDR1 LGHNA and CDR2 YSLEER. V shed 4 bases and J shed 0 bases, with 12 bases lying between them.

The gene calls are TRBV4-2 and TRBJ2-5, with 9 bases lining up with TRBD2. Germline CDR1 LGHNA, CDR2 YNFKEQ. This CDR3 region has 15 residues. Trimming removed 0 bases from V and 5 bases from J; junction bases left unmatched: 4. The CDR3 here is CASSQETSGGETQYF. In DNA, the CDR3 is TGTGCCAGCAGCCAAGAGACTAGCGGTGGGGAGACCCAGTACTTC.

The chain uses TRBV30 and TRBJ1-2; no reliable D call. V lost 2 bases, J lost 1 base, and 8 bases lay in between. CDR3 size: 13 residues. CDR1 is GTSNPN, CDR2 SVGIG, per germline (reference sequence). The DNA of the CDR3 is TGTGCCTGGAGTCCTCAGGTTAACTATGGCTACACCTTC. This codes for CAWSPQVNYGYTF.

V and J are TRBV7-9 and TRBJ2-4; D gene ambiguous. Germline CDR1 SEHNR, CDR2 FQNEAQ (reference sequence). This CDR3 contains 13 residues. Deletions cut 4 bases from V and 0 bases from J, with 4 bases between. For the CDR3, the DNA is TGTGCCAGCAGCTATCAAGCCAAAAACATTCAGTACTTC. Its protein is CASSYQAKNIQYF.

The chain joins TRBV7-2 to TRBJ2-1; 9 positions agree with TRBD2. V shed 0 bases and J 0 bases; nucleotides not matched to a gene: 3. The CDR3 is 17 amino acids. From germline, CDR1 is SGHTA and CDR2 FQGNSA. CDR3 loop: CASSLAYSGSSYNEQFF. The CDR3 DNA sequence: TGTGCCAGCAGCTTAGCCTATAGCGGGAGCTCCTACAATGAGCAGTTCTTC.

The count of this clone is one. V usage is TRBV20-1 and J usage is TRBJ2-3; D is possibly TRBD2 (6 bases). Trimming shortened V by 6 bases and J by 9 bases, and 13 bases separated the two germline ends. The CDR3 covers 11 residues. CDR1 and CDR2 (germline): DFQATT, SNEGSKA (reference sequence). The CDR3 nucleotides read TGCAGTGCGTTGACTAGTTGGACGCAGTATTTT. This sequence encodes CSALTSWTQYF.

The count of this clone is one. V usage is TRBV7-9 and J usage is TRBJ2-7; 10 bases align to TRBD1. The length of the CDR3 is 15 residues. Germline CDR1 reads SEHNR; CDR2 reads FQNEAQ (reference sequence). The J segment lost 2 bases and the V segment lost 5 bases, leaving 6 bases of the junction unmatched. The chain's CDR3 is CASSPRTGGTYEQYF. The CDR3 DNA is TGTGCCAGCAGCCCAAGGACAGGGGGGACCTACGAGCAGTACTTC.

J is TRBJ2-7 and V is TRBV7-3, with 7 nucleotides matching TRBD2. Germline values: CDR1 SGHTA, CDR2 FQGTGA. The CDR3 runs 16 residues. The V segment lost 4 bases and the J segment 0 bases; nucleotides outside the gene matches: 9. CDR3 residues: CASSSQPGTNSYEQYF. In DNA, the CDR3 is TGTGCCAGCAGCTCTCAACCCGGGACTAACTCCTACGAGCAGTACTTC. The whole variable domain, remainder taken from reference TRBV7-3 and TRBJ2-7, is GAGVSQTPSNKVTEKGKYVELRCDPISGHTALYWYRQSLGQGPEFLIYFQGTGAADDSGLPNDRFFAVRPEGSVSTLKIQRTERGDSAVYLCASSSQPGTNSYEQYFGPGTRLTVT.

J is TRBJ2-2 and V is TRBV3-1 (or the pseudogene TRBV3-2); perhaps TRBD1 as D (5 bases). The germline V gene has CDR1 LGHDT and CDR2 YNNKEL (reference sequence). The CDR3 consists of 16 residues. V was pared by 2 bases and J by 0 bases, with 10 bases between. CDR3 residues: CASSQPRTTNTGELFF. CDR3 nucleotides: TGTGCCAGCAGCCAACCCAGGACAACGAACACCGGGGAGCTGTTTTTT.

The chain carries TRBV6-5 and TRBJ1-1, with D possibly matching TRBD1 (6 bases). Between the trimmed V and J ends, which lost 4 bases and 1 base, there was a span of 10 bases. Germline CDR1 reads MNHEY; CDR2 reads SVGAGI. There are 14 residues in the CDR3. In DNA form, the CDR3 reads TGTGCCAGCAGTTTCGGGGGGCAGAACACTGAAGCTTTCTTT. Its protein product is CASSFGGQNTEAFF.

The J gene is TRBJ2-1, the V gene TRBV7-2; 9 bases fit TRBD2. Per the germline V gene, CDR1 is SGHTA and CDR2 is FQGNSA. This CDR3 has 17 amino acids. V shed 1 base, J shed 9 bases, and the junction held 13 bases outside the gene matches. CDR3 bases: TGTGCCAGCAGCTTAGGGGCCCTTAGCGGGAGTCTCGGTGAGCAGTTCTTC. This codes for CASSLGALSGSLGEQFF. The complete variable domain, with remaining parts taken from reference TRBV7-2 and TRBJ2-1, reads GAGVSQSPSNKVTEKGKDVELRCDPISGHTALYWYRQSLGQGLEFLIYFQGNSAPDKSGLPSDRFSAERTGGSVSTLTIQRTQQEDSAVYLCASSLGALSGSLGEQFFGPGTRLTVL.

The CDR3 DNA reads TGTGCCAGCAGCTTAACCGCCCAGGGATGGACGGACGGGGAGCTGTTTTTT. Its translation: CASSLTAQGWTDGELFF. The chain has TRBV7-3 and TRBJ2-2, with D possibly matching TRBD1 (5 bases). V shed 0 bases and J shed 7 bases, with 18 bases lying between them. The germline V gene encodes CDR1 SGHTA and CDR2 FQGTGA. The CDR3 extends over 17 amino acids.

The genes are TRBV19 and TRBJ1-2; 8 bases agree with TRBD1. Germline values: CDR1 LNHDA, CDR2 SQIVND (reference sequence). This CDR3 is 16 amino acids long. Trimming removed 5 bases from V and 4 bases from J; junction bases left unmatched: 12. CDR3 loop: CASSPSGGQGPYGYTF. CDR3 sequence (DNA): TGTGCCAGTAGTCCTTCAGGGGGCCAGGGGCCCTATGGCTACACCTTC.

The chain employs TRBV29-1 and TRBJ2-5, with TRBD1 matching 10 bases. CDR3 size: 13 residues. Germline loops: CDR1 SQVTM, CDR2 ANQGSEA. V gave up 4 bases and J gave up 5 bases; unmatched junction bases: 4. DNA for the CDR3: TGCAGCGTTGCGGGACAGGGGTTGGAGACCCAGTACTTC. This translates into CSVAGQGLETQYF.

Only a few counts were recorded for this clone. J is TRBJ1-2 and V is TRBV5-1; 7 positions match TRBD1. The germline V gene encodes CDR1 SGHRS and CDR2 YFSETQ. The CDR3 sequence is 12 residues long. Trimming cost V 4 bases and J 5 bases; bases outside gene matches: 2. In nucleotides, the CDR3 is TGCGCCAGCAGCGTGGACAGGTATGGCTACACCTTC. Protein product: CASSVDRYGYTF. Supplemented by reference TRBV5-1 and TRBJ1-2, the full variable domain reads KAGVTQTPRYLIKTRGQQVTLSCSPISGHRSVSWYQQTPGQGLQFLFEYFSETQRNKGNFPGRFSGRQFSNSRSEMNVSTLELGDSALYLCASSVDRYGYTFGSGTRLTVV.

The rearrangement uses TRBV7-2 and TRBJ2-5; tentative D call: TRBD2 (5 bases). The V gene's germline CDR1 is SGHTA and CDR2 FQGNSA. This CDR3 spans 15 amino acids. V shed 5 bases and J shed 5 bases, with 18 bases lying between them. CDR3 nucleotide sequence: TGTGCCAGCAGCACTATTCCTGGACTTGGGGAGACCCAGTACTTC. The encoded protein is CASSTIPGLGETQYF.

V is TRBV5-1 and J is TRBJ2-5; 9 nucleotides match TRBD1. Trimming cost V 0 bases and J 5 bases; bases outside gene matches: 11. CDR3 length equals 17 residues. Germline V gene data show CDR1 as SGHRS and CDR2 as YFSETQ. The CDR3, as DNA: TGCGCCAGCAGCTTGGGGGGAGGACAGGGGCGAGGTGAGACCCAGTACTTC. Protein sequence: CASSLGGGQGRGETQYF.

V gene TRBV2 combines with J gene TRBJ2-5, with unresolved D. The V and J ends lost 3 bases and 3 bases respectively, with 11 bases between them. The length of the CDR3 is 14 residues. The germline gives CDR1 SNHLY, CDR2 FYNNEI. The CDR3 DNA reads TGTGCCAGCAGTGATCTGGAGTTGGAAGAGACCCAGTACTTC. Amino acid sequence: CASSDLELEETQYF.

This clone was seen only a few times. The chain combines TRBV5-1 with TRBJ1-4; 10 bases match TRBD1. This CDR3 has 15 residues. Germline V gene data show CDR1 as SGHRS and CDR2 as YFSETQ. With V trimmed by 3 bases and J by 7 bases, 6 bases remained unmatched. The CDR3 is CASSSQTGGFEKLFF. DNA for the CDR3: TGCGCCAGCAGCTCACAGACAGGGGGCTTTGAAAAACTGTTTTTT. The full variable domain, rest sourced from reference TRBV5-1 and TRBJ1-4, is KAGVTQTPRYLIKTRGQQVTLSCSPISGHRSVSWYQQTPGQGLQFLFEYFSETQRNKGNFPGRFSGRQFSNSRSEMNVSTLELGDSALYLCASSSQTGGFEKLFFGSGTQLSVL.

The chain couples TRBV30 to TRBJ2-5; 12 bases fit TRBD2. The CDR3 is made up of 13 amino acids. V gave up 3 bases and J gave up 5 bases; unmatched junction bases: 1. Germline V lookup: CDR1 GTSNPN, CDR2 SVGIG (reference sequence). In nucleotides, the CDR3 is TGTGCCTGGAGGCTAGCGGGAGGGGAGACCCAGTACTTC. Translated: CAWRLAGGETQYF.

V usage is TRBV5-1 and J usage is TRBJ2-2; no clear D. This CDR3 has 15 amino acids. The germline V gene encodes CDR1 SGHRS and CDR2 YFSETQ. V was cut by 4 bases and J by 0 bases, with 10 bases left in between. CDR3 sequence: CASSLATSNTGELFF. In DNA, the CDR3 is TGCGCCAGCAGCCTCGCGACATCGAACACCGGGGAGCTGTTTTTT.

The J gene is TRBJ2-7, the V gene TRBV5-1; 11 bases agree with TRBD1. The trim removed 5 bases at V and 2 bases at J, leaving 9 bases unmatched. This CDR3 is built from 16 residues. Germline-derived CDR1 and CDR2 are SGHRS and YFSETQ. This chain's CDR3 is CASRNDPGQGAYEQYF. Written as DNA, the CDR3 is TGCGCCAGCAGAAACGACCCGGGACAGGGGGCCTACGAGCAGTACTTC.

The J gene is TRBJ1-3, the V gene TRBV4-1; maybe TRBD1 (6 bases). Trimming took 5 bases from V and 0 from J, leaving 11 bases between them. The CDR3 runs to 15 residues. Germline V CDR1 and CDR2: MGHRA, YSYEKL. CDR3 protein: CASSTTGFSGNTIYF. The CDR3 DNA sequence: TGCGCCAGCAGCACCACAGGGTTCTCTGGAAACACCATATATTTT.

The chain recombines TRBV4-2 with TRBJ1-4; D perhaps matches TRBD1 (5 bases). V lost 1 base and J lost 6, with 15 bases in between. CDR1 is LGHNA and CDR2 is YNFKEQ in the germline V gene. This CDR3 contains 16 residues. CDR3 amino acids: CASSQGTAGRDEKLFF. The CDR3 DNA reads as TGTGCCAGCAGCCAAGGGACGGCAGGGAGGGATGAAAAACTGTTTTTT.

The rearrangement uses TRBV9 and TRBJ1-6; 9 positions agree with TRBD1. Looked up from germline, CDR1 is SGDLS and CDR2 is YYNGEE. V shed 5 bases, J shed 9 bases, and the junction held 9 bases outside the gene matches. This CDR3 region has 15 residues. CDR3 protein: CASSVGQGVGSPLHF. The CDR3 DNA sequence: TGTGCCAGCAGTGTGGGACAGGGTGTTGGTTCACCCCTCCACTTT.

Here the CDR3 DNA reads TGTGCCAGCAGTTCCAGACAGGGGGCCTATGGAGAGACCCAGTACTTC. Its translation is CASSSRQGAYGETQYF. The chain links TRBV27 to TRBJ2-5; 10 bases agree with TRBD1. CDR3 length: 16 residues. In germline, CDR1 is MNHEY, CDR2 SMNVEV (reference sequence). J lost 4 bases, V lost 4 bases, and 9 bases had no gene match.

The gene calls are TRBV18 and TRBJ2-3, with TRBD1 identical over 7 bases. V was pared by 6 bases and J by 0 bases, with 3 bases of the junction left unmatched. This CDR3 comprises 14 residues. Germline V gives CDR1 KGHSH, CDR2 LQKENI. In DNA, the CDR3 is TGTGCCAGCTCCACGACAGGGAGCACAGATACGCAGTATTTT. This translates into CASSTTGSTDTQYF.

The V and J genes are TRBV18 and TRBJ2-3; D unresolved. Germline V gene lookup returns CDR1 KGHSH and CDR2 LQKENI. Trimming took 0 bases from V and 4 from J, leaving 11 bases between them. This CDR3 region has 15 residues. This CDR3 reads CASSPPNGVADTQYF. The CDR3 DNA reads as TGTGCCAGCTCACCACCGAACGGAGTGGCAGATACGCAGTATTTT. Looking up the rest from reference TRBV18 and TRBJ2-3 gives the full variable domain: NAGVMQNPRHLVRRRGQEARLRCSPMKGHSHVYWYRQLPEEGLKFMVYLQKENIIDESGMPKERFSAEFPKEGPSILRIQQVVRGDSAAYFCASSPPNGVADTQYFGPGTRLTVL.

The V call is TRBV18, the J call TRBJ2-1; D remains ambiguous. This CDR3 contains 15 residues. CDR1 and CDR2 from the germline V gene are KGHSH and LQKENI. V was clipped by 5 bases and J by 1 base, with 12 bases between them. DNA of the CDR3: TGTGCCAGCTCAACCGGGTCCGCATCCTACAATGAGCAGTTCTTC. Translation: CASSTGSASYNEQFF.

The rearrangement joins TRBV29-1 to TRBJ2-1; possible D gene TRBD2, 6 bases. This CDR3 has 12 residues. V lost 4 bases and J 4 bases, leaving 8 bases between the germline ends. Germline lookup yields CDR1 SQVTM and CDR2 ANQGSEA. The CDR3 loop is CSVGAGYNEQFF. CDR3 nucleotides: TGCAGCGTTGGAGCGGGTTACAATGAGCAGTTCTTC.